This TCR beta chain appears in the sequencing data of a study of T cell responses to AZD1222 COVID-19 vaccine. Trimming took off 5 bases at V and 5 bases at J, with 15 bases between the two ends. Germline V CDR1 and CDR2: SGHVS, FQNEAQ. The CDR3 has 14 amino acids. Assay used: immunoSEQ multiplex PCR; TCRdb lists only in-frame clones, some missing. The data contain around 160,000 clones, 91% of them singletons. The clonotype was recovered from an adult who received the AZD1222 COVID-19 vaccine. The sample in question was peripheral blood, obtained 28 days after the second AZD1222 dose. The V gene is TRBV7-8, the J gene TRBJ1-1, with a tentative D call TRBD1 (5 bases). The CDR3 DNA reads as TGTGCCAGCAGCCTTTCAGAGGGGCGAACTGAAGCTTTCTTT. This gives the protein CASSLSEGRTEAFF. Supplemented by reference TRBV7-8 and TRBJ1-1, the full variable domain reads GAGVSQSPRYKVAKRGQDVALRCDPISGHVSLFWYQQALGQGPEFLTYFQNEAQLDKSGLPSDRFFAERPEGSVSTLKIQRTQQEDSAVYLCASSLSEGRTEAFFGQGTRLTVV.